Sequencing of this TCR beta chain was carried out in a study of blood T cell repertoires in COVID-19. Allocation to cohorts depended on clinical history reported by the participants. TCRdb's copy holds only in-frame clones and misses some; the assay was immunoSEQ multiplex PCR. The sample lists around 480,000 clones; 75% to 90% were seen once. This CDR3 contains 14 residues. The V gene's germline CDR1 is LNHDA and CDR2 SQIVND (reference sequence). V lost 7 bases, J lost 0 bases, and 3 bases stayed unmatched. The sample was PBMCs or T cells enriched from blood (not recorded which). The source of this sequence is a woman aged 18-29 years who had recovered from COVID-19. The rearrangement joins TRBV19 to TRBJ1-1; 9 bases match TRBD1. In nucleotides, the CDR3 is TGTGCCAGTAAACAGGGGGCTATGAACACTGAAGCTTTCTTT. Translated: CASKQGAMNTEAFF.